A selection of T cell receptor beta chains follows, all from one sample in a study of regulatory T cells in long-lasting Graves disease. In TCRdb, the multiplex PCR reads were re-called with MiXCR into one record per CDR3 protein. The data contain more than 450,000 distinct CDR3 sequences, around 13% of them singletons. A further study also used this sample, focusing on T cells in Graves' hyperthyroidism and ophthalmopathy.

The source material was peripheral blood mononuclear cells (PBMCs), sampled at new diagnosis, from a patient treated with antithyroid drugs. The receptors were gathered from a woman aged 25 to 39 with Graves disease. Each CDR3 is given with its conserved first and last residue. A D gene is named only where the DNA matches it firmly. Clone size is shown for a subset of rows, as once, few, many or a class of expanded clone.

cdr3_nt cdr3_aa cdr3_length clone_size d_call j_call v_call
TGTGCCAGCAGCTCCCCAGGTGGGGGGAAGGCTGAGACCCAGTACTTC CASSSPGGGKAETQYF 16 many . TRBJ2-5 TRBV7-9
TGTGCCAGCAGCCCCAGACAGCATTCTAACTATGGCTACACCTTC CASSPRQHSNYGYTF 15 many . TRBJ1-2 TRBV6-1
TGTGCCAGCAGTCAACCGGGACAGGGAAAAGAGACCCAGTACTTC CASSQPGQGKETQYF 15 . TRBD1 TRBJ2-5 TRBV12-3/TRBV12-4
TGTGCCAGCAGCTTGGAGTTGGGCAGGAGGCCCTACGAGCAGTACTTC CASSLELGRRPYEQYF 16 few . TRBJ2-7 TRBV5-6
TGTGCCAGCAGCCCAAGCCCTCTACAGGGGGCGACCGATGAAGCTTTCTTT CASSPSPLQGATDEAFF 17 few TRBD1 TRBJ1-1 TRBV9
TGCGCCAGCAGACTGGACGTTGGAAACACCATATATTTT CASRLDVGNTIYF 13 . . TRBJ1-3 TRBV5-1
TGTGCCAGCAGCCGAAACAGCGGCGGGTCCTACGAGCAGTACTTC CASSRNSGGSYEQYF 15 many . TRBJ2-7 TRBV27
TGTGCCAGCTCCCCAGGGCTGGGTTTCGATGAGCAGTTCTTC CASSPGLGFDEQFF 14 . . TRBJ2-1 TRBV18
TGCGCCAGCAGCTACAGGGCGCTTAGCACAGATACGCAGTATTTT CASSYRALSTDTQYF 15 many . TRBJ2-3 TRBV5-1
TGTGCCAGCAGCTTAGTAGAGGGGGCGGACGAGCAGTACTTC CASSLVEGADEQYF 14 many TRBD1 TRBJ2-7 TRBV7-8
TGCGCCAGCAGCTTGGCCGGGACTAGCGACTACGAGCAGTACTTC CASSLAGTSDYEQYF 15 few TRBD2 TRBJ2-7 TRBV5-1
TGCAGTGCTAGGCGGGCGCTCCAGATAGCAGATACGCAGTATTTT CSARRALQIADTQYF 15 many . TRBJ2-3 TRBV20-1
TGCAGTGCTAGAGACGCGGGACAGGGGGAAAAGACCCAGTACTTC CSARDAGQGEKTQYF 15 . TRBD1 TRBJ2-5 TRBV20-1
TGCGCCAGCAGCCAAGATCACCTGAATCAGCCCCAGCATTTT CASSQDHLNQPQHF 14 many . TRBJ1-5 TRBV4-3
TGTGCCAGCAGTGAAGCGAGTCGGCTCCTCGGGGAGCAGTTCTTC CASSEASRLLGEQFF 15 . . TRBJ2-1 TRBV6-1
TGCGCCAGCAGGCATAGGACAGGGGCCGCCTCCGAGCAGCACTTC CASRHRTGAASEQHF 15 . TRBD1 TRBJ2-7 TRBV5-1
TGCGCCAGCACCCTAACTAGCGGGGTTAGCTCCTACAATGAGCAGTTCTTC CASTLTSGVSSYNEQFF 17 many TRBD2 TRBJ2-1 TRBV5-1
TGTGCCAGCGCGAGCGGGGCCTACGAGCAGTACTTC CASASGAYEQYF 12 many TRBD2 TRBJ2-7 TRBV2
TGTGCCAGCAGCCCGGACAATTGGAATCAGCCCCAGCATTTT CASSPDNWNQPQHF 14 . . TRBJ1-5 TRBV11-2
TGTGCCAGCAGTGTCTTTGGGAATGAAAAACTGTTTTTT CASSVFGNEKLFF 13 many . TRBJ1-4 TRBV2
TGTGCCAGCAGCCAGGCCGGGACAGGGATGATTCAGTACTTC CASSQAGTGMIQYF 14 many TRBD1 TRBJ2-4 TRBV27
TGCGCCAGCAGCCATAGGACAGGGGGAATCTACGAGCAGTACTTC CASSHRTGGIYEQYF 15 . TRBD1 TRBJ2-7 TRBV4-1
TGTGCCAGCAGCTTAGCAGGGGCTCGGGGCTACACCTTC CASSLAGARGYTF 13 many . TRBJ1-2 TRBV7-9
TGTGCCAGCAGCTTAAATATCGGGACAGTGAACACTGAAGCTTTCTTT CASSLNIGTVNTEAFF 16 many TRBD1 TRBJ1-1 TRBV11-2
TGTGCCAGCAGCTTTCGGGACAGGGAGGCCTACGAGCAGTACTTC CASSFRDREAYEQYF 15 many TRBD1 TRBJ2-7 TRBV11-3
TGTGCCAGCAGCTACAGGGGGCCGGATGAGCAGTTCTTC CASSYRGPDEQFF 13 . TRBD1 TRBJ2-1 TRBV7-8
TGTGCCAGCAGTTTAAGAAGCGGGAGAAGGAAAAACATTCAGTACTTC CASSLRSGRRKNIQYF 16 . TRBD2 TRBJ2-4 TRBV28
TGTGCTAGTGGTTCCGGGAGTCTAAGACAAGAGACCCAGTACTTC CASGSGSLRQETQYF 15 many . TRBJ2-5 TRBV12-5
TGTGCCAGCACCCCAGGAGGAAATATCGAAGCTTTCTTT CASTPGGNIEAFF 13 many . TRBJ1-1 TRBV2
TGTGCCAGCAGCCAGGGGACAGGTTTCTATGGCTACACCTTC CASSQGTGFYGYTF 14 . TRBD1 TRBJ1-2 TRBV5-6
TGCGCCAGCGCACGGGGGCCCCGCGCGGGAGTTCCCCGTTGGGAAGGGACCCCAGATACGCAGTATTTT CASARGPRAGVPRWEGTPDTQYF 23 . . TRBJ2-3 TRBV10-2
TGTGCCAGCAGCGTGCATCAAGAGACCCAGTACTTC CASSVHQETQYF 12 . . TRBJ2-5 TRBV7-2
TGTGCCAGCAGCTCCGGGGCAGGGGACCACTTC CASSSGAGDHF 11 many . TRBJ2-5 TRBV5-1
TGTGCCAGTAGTATAGTCGGCGGAGACTTCGGGCAGTACTTC CASSIVGGDFGQYF 14 . . TRBJ2-7 TRBV19
TGCAGTGCTCAAGGACTAGCGGGGCCTAACTCCTACAATGAGCAGTTCTTC CSAQGLAGPNSYNEQFF 17 . TRBD2 TRBJ2-1 TRBV20-1
TGCAGTGCTAAGAAGGCGCCAGTAGCCAAAAACATTCAGTACTTC CSAKKAPVAKNIQYF 15 many . TRBJ2-4 TRBV20-1
TGTGCCAGCAGCTTAGCAGGTGACGGCCTAGCGGGCACAGATACGCAGTATTTT CASSLAGDGLAGTDTQYF 18 many TRBD2 TRBJ2-3 TRBV7-9
TGTGCCAGCAGCTCGGATGGGACAGGGGGACGGTATGGCTACACCTTC CASSSDGTGGRYGYTF 16 many TRBD1 TRBJ1-2 TRBV7-8
TGTGCCAGCAGTCAAACTCGGACATTAAGCTATGGCTACACCTTC CASSQTRTLSYGYTF 15 many . TRBJ1-2 TRBV2
TGTGCCAGCAGCGCCTTCCGTGTGGGAGGTTACAATGAGCAGTTCTTC CASSAFRVGGYNEQFF 16 many . TRBJ2-1 TRBV14
TGTGCCAGCAGCTTAATGCGGGGCACTGAAGCTTTCTTT CASSLMRGTEAFF 13 many . TRBJ1-1 TRBV11-3
TGTGCCAGCAGTCATAGCGGGAGGACCACAGATACGCAGTATTTT CASSHSGRTTDTQYF 15 many TRBD2 TRBJ2-3 TRBV6-1
TGTGCCAGCAGTTTTACTAGCGGCGGAGAGACCCAGTACTTC CASSFTSGGETQYF 14 many TRBD2 TRBJ2-5 TRBV12-3/TRBV12-4
TGTGCCAGCAGCCCGACCGGACTCAGAAATGAAAAACTGTTTTTT CASSPTGLRNEKLFF 15 many . TRBJ1-4 TRBV28
TGTGCCAGCAGTGAAGGTTCAGTCTATGGCTACACCTTC CASSEGSVYGYTF 13 many . TRBJ1-2 TRBV2
TGTGCCTGGAGTGTACTGCCCCCGGGTCAGGCCCTCTATGGCTACACCTTC CAWSVLPPGQALYGYTF 17 many . TRBJ1-2 TRBV30
TGCGCCAGCAGCTTCGGCACAGGAGGGCAGTATTTT CASSFGTGGQYF 12 few . TRBJ2-3 TRBV5-1
TGTGCCAGCTTAGAGGAGTGGCTAGATACGCAGTATTTT CASLEEWLDTQYF 13 . . TRBJ2-3 TRBV6-1